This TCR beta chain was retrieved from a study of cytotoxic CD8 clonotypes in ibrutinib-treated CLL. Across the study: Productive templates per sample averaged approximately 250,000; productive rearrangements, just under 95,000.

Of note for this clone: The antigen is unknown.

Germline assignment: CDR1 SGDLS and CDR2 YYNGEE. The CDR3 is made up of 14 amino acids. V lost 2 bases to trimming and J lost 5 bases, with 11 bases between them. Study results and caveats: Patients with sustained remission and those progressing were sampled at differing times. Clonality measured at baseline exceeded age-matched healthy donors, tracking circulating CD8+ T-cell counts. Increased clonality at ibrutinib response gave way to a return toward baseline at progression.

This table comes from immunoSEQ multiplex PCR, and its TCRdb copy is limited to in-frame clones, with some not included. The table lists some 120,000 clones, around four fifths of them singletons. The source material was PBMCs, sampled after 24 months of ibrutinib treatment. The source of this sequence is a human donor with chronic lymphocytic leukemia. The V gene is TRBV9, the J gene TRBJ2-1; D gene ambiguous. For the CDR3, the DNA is TGTGCCAGCAGCGTTCTTTCGCTTAACAATGAGCAGTTCTTC. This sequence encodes CASSVLSLNNEQFF.